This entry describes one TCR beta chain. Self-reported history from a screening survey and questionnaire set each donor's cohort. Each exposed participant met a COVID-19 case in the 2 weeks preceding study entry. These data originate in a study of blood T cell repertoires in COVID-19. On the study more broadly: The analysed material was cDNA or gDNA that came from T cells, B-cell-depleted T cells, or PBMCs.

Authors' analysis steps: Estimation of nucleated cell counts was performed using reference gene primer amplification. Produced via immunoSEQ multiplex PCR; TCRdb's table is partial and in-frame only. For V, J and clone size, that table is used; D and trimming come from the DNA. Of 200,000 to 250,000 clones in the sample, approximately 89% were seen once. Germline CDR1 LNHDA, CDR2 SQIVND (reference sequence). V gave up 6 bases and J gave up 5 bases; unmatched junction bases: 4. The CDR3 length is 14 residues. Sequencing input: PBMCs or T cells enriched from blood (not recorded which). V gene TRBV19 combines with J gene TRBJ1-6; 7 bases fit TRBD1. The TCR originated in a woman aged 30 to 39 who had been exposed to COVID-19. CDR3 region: CASRTGTDNSPLHF. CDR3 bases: TGTGCCAGTAGGACAGGGACGGATAATTCACCCCTCCACTTT.